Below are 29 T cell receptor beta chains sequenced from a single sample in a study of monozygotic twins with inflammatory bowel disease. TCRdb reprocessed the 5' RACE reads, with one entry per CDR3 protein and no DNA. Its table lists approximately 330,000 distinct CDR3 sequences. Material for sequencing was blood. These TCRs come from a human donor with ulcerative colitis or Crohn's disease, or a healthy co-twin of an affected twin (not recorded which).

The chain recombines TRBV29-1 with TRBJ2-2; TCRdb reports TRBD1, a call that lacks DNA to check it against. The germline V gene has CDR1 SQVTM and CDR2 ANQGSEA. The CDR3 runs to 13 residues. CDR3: CSVGERATGELFF.

This chain's CDR3 is CAWSAGQGAVAGGF. V usage is TRBV30 and J usage is TRBJ2-1; TCRdb's D gene call, TRBD1, goes unchecked for lack of DNA. CDR1 GTSNPN and CDR2 SVGIG come from the germline V gene (reference sequence). This CDR3 contains 14 residues. Drawing the rest from reference TRBV30 and TRBJ2-1, the complete variable domain is SQTIHQWPATLVQPVGSPLSLECTVEGTSNPNLYWYRQAAGRGLQLLFYSVGIGQISSEVPQNLSASRPQDRQFILSSKKLLLSDSGFYLCAWSAGQGAVAGGFGPGTRLTVL.

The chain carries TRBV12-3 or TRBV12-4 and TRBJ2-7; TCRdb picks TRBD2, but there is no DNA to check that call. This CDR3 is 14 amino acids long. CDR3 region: CASRGERGKYEQYF.

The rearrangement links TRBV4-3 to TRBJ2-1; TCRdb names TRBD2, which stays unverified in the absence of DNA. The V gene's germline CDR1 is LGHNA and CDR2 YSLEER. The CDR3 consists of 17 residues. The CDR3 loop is CASSQGRVAGAYNEQFF.

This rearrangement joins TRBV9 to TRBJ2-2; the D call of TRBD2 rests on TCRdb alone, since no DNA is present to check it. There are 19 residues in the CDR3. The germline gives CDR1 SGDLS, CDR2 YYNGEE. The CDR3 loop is CASSSRFFTSGKNTGELFF.

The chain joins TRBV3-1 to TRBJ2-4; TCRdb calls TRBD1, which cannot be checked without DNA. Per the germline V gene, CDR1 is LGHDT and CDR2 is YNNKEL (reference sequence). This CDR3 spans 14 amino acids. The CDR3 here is CASSSDRRKNIQYF.

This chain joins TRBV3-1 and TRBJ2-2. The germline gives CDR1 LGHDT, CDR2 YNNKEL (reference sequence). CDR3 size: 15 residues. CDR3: CASSQVSTNTGELFF.

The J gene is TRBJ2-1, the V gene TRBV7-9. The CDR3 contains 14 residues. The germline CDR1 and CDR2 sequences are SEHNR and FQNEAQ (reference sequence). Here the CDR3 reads CASSLAGPPNEQFF.

CDR3 amino acids: CASSFPGEEQYF. The chain is built from TRBV5-1 and TRBJ2-7; TCRdb proposes TRBD1, but this gene call is untestable without DNA. CDR3 length: 12 residues. Germline V lookup: CDR1 SGHRS, CDR2 YFSETQ.

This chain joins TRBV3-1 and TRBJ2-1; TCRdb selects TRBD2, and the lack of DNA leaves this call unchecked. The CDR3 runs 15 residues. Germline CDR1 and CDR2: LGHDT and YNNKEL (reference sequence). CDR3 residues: CASSVGLALYNEQFF.

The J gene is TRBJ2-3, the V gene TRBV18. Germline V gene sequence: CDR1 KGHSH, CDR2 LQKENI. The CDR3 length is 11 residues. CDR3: CASSAPDTQYF.

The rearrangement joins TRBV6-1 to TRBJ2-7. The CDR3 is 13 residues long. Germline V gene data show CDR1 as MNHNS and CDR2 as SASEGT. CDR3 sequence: CASTQVGSYEQYF.

The CDR3 loop is CASRVGTSGSQETQYF. The J gene is TRBJ2-5, the V gene TRBV6-2 or TRBV6-3; TCRdb gives TRBD2 as the D gene, but with no DNA this cannot be confirmed. There are 16 residues in the CDR3. Germline CDR1 MNHEY, CDR2 SVGEGT.

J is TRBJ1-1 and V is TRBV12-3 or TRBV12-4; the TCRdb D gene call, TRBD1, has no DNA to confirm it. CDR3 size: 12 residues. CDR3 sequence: CASSLRGVEAFF.

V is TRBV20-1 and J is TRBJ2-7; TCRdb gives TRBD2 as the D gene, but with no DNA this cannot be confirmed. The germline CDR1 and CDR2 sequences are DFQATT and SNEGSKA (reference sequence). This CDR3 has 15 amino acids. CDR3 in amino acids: CSASSTSAESYEQYF.

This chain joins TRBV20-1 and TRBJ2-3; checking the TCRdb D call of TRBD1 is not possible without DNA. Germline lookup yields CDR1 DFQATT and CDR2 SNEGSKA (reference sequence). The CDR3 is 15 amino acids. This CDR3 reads CSAIFQGQVTDTQYF.

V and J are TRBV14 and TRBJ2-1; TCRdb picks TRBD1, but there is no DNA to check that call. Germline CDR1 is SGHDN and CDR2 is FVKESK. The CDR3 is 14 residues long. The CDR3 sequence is CASSQHAGDNEQFF.

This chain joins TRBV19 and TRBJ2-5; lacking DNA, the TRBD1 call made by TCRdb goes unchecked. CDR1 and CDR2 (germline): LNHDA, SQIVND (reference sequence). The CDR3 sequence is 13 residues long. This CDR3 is CASSITGAQTQYF.

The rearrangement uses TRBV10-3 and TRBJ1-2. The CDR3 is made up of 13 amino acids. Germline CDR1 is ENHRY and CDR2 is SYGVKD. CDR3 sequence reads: CAISEYRSHGYTF.

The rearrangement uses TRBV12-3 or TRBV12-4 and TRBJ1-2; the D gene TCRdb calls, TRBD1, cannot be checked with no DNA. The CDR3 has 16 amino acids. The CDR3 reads CASSPGTLRGNYGYTF.

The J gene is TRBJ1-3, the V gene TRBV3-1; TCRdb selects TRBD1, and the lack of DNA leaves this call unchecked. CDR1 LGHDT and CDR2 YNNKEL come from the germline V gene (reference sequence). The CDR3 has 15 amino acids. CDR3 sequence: CASSQSTVSGNTIYF.

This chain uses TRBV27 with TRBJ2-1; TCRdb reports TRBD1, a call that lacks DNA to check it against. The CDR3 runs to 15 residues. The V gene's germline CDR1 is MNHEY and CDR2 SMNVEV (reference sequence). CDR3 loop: CASSHWTGNYNEQFF.

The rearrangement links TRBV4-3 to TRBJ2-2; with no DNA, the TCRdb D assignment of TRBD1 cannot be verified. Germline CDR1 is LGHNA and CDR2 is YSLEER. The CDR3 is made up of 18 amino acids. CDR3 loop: CASSQEGGRGGGTGELFF.

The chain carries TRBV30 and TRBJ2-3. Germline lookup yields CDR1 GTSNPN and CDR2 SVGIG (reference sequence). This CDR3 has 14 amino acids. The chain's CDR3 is CAWTKGRVSDTQYF. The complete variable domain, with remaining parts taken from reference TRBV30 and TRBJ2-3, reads SQTIHQWPATLVQPVGSPLSLECTVEGTSNPNLYWYRQAAGRGLQLLFYSVGIGQISSEVPQNLSASRPQDRQFILSSKKLLLSDSGFYLCAWTKGRVSDTQYFGPGTRLTVL.

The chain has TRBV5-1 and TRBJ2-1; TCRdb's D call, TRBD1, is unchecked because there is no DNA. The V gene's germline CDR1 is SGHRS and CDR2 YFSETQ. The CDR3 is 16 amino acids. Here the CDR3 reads CASSERGRPSYNEQFF. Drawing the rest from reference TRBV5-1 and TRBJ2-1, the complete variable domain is KAGVTQTPRYLIKTRGQQVTLSCSPISGHRSVSWYQQTPGQGLQFLFEYFSETQRNKGNFPGRFSGRQFSNSRSEMNVSTLELGDSALYLCASSERGRPSYNEQFFGPGTRLTVL.

CDR3 amino acids: CASSSLSGPLSYEQYF. The chain recombines TRBV5-1 with TRBJ2-7; TCRdb names TRBD1, which stays unverified in the absence of DNA. The germline gives CDR1 SGHRS, CDR2 YFSETQ. The CDR3 is 16 residues long.

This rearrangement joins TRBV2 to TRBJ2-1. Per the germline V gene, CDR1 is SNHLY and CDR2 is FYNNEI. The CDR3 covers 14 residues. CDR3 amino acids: CASRLGFIFNEQFF.

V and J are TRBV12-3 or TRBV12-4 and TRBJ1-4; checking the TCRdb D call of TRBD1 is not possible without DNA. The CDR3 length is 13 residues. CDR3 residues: CASSSATGTELFF.

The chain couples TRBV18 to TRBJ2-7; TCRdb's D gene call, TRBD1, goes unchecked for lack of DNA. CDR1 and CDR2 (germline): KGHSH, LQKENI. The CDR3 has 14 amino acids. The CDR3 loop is CASSRGQGLHEQYF.